Listed here are 25 T cell receptor beta chains from one sample, sequenced in a study of blood T cell repertoires in COVID-19. Only in-frame clones appear in the TCRdb table, and some are missing; sequencing was by immunoSEQ multiplex PCR. The profile shows 65,000 or so clones, roughly 83% of them singletons. Sample: peripheral blood. The receptors stem from a man aged 25-40 years with COVID-19, enrolled during active disease.

The chain recombines TRBV2 with TRBJ2-3; 7 bases line up with TRBD2. Germline assignment: CDR1 SNHLY and CDR2 FYNNEI. The CDR3 has 14 amino acids. Trimming cost V 5 bases and J 4 bases; bases outside gene matches: 6. The DNA of the CDR3 is TGTGCCAGCAGTCCCGATGGGGGGGCAGATACGCAGTATTTT. Protein: CASSPDGGADTQYF.

V is TRBV18 and J is TRBJ2-5, with 8 bases that match TRBD2. The CDR3 spans 16 residues. Per the germline V gene, CDR1 is KGHSH and CDR2 is LQKENI. The V segment lost 3 bases and the J segment 1 base; nucleotides outside the gene matches: 7. CDR3 loop: CASSPTSGGPQETQYF. DNA of the CDR3: TGTGCCAGCTCACCCACCAGCGGGGGCCCCCAAGAGACCCAGTACTTC.

The chain has TRBV28 and TRBJ2-7; D possibly corresponds to TRBD1 (6 bases). Germline assignment: CDR1 MDHEN and CDR2 SYDVKM. CDR3 length equals 15 residues. Trimming cost V 4 bases and J 2 bases, with 15 bases left between them. The CDR3 spells CASSSIRDNTYEQYF. The CDR3 region has the DNA TGTGCCAGCAGTTCGATCCGGGACAACACCTACGAGCAGTACTTC.

The genes are TRBV2 and TRBJ1-5; no reliable D call. Germline V CDR1 and CDR2: SNHLY, FYNNEI. V lost 1 base to trimming and J lost 0 bases, with 19 bases between them. The CDR3 has 19 residues. CDR3 amino acids: CASSEVPVIPNFSNQPQHF. CDR3 DNA: TGTGCCAGCAGTGAAGTGCCGGTAATCCCTAACTTTAGCAATCAGCCCCAGCATTTT.

The V gene is TRBV27, the J gene TRBJ1-4; 12 bases fit TRBD1. This CDR3 is 19 amino acids long. The J segment lost 0 bases and the V segment lost 2 bases, leaving 7 bases of the junction unmatched. CDR1 is MNHEY and CDR2 is SMNVEV in the germline V gene (reference sequence). The CDR3 here is CASSLEGTGGAATNEKLFF. In nucleotides, the CDR3 is TGTGCCAGCAGTTTAGAAGGGACAGGGGGCGCGGCAACTAATGAAAAACTGTTTTTT.

The chain joins TRBV5-6 to TRBJ1-2; possibly TRBD1 for D (5 bases). Germline CDR1 is SGHDT and CDR2 is YYEEEE. This CDR3 comprises 17 residues. V gave up 4 bases and J gave up 0 bases, with 19 bases separating them. CDR3 sequence reads: CASSHGGVIRANYGYTF. CDR3 coding DNA: TGTGCCAGCAGCCACGGAGGGGTTATACGAGCTAACTATGGCTACACCTTC. The whole variable domain, remainder taken from reference TRBV5-6 and TRBJ1-2, is DAGVTQSPTHLIKTRGQQVTLRCSPKSGHDTVSWYQQALGQGPQFIFQYYEEEERQRGNFPDRFSGHQFPNYSSELNVNALLLGDSALYLCASSHGGVIRANYGYTFGSGTRLTVV.

The chain uses TRBV4-1 and TRBJ1-2; the match to TRBD1 covers 7 bases. With V trimmed by 3 bases and J by 5 bases, 6 bases remained unmatched. The germline V gene has CDR1 MGHRA and CDR2 YSYEKL. The CDR3 runs 14 residues. CDR3 sequence reads: CASSQTGQGYGYTF. DNA for the CDR3: TGCGCCAGCAGCCAGACAGGGCAGGGTTATGGCTACACCTTC.

A single count supports this clone. The CDR3 is CACNIIRGDGYTF. In nucleotides, the CDR3 is TGTGCCTGTAATATTATCAGGGGCGATGGCTACACCTTC. The chain is built from TRBV30 and TRBJ1-2; D is perhaps TRBD1 (6 bases). Trimming shortened V by 6 bases and J by 6 bases, and 17 bases separated the two germline ends. This CDR3 is built from 13 residues. Looked up from germline, CDR1 is GTSNPN and CDR2 is SVGIG (reference sequence). The full variable domain, completed using reference TRBV30 and TRBJ1-2, is SQTIHQWPATLVQPVGSPLSLECTVEGTSNPNLYWYRQAAGRGLQLLFYSVGIGQISSEVPQNLSASRPQDRQFILSSKKLLLSDSGFYLCACNIIRGDGYTFGSGTRLTVV.

The chain has TRBV18 and TRBJ1-6; 9 nucleotides align to TRBD1. Looked up from germline, CDR1 is KGHSH and CDR2 is LQKENI. The CDR3 consists of 16 residues. The ends lost 8 bases at V and 2 bases at J; junction bases unmatched: 7. The CDR3, as DNA: TGTGCCAGCCCCGAGGGACAGGGTGCCTATAATTCACCCCTCCACTTT. Translation: CASPEGQGAYNSPLHF.

The count of this clone is one. The gene calls are TRBV28 and TRBJ1-4, with 7 bases that match TRBD1. This CDR3 region has 16 residues. The germline V gene has CDR1 MDHEN and CDR2 SYDVKM. The trim removed 4 bases at V and 1 base at J, leaving 6 bases unmatched. The CDR3 DNA follows: TGTGCCAGCAGTTCCAGGGGGTTGGGAACTAATGAAAAACTGTTTTTT. Its translation: CASSSRGLGTNEKLFF. The full variable domain, with the rest looked up from reference TRBV28 and TRBJ1-4, is DVKVTQSSRYLVKRTGEKVFLECVQDMDHENMFWYRQDPGLGLRLIYFSYDVKMKEKGDIPEGYSVSREKKERFSLILESASTNQTSMYLCASSSRGLGTNEKLFFGSGTQLSVL.

This chain uses TRBV28 with TRBJ2-4; D gene uncertain. This CDR3 is 15 amino acids long. V dropped 7 bases and J dropped 2 bases, with 15 bases sitting between them. CDR1 and CDR2 (germline): MDHEN, SYDVKM. DNA of the CDR3: TGTGCCAGCATCACCCGAGGCTTAACCAAAAACATTCAGTACTTC. It specifies CASITRGLTKNIQYF.

This clone was seen a single time. CDR3 coding DNA: TGTGCCAGCAGTTACAGCGGGAGGGCCCGGGAGCAGTACTTC. This sequence encodes CASSYSGRAREQYF. V gene TRBV6-5 combines with J gene TRBJ2-7; TRBD2 agrees at 10 bases. J was trimmed by 7 bases and V by 2 bases; bases with no gene match: 5. The germline V gene has CDR1 MNHEY and CDR2 SVGAGI. CDR3 length equals 14 residues.

CDR3 DNA: TGTGCCAGTAGTACGAAAGCAGGGAACTATAATTCACCCCTCCACTTT. Protein sequence: CASSTKAGNYNSPLHF. The chain recombines TRBV19 with TRBJ1-6; D might be TRBD1 (5 bases). The CDR3 loop spans 16 amino acids. Trimming cost V 4 bases and J 3 bases, with 13 bases left between them. Germline V lookup: CDR1 LNHDA, CDR2 SQIVND (reference sequence).

V usage is TRBV5-1 and J usage is TRBJ2-7, with 11 bases fitting TRBD2. This CDR3 is built from 15 residues. J gave up 0 bases and V 4 bases, and 3 bases lay outside the gene matches. Germline V gives CDR1 SGHRS, CDR2 YFSETQ. The CDR3 loop reads CASSTGLAVSYEQYF. The CDR3 nucleotides are TGCGCCAGCAGCACGGGACTAGCGGTCTCCTACGAGCAGTACTTC.

The gene calls are TRBV5-5 and TRBJ1-1, with D possibly being TRBD1 (6 bases). The CDR3 totals 16 residues. V was pared by 0 bases and J by 3 bases, with 15 bases between. The V gene's germline CDR1 is SGHKS and CDR2 YYEKEE (reference sequence). This chain's CDR3 is CASSLGMGQGYTEAFF. DNA for the CDR3: TGTGCCAGCAGCTTGGGGATGGGACAAGGGTACACTGAAGCTTTCTTT.

The rearrangement joins TRBV28 to TRBJ1-6, with no clear D. CDR3 length equals 15 residues. V was clipped by 4 bases and J by 8 bases, with 15 bases between them. The germline V gene encodes CDR1 MDHEN and CDR2 SYDVKM. The CDR3 DNA is TGTGCCAGCAGTTCGGCCGGAGGACGGGATTCACCCCTCCACTTT. Its protein product is CASSSAGGRDSPLHF.

The V call is TRBV30, the J call TRBJ1-4, with 7 bases fitting TRBD1. Germline CDR1 and CDR2: GTSNPN and SVGIG (reference sequence). V gave up 6 bases and J gave up 4 bases; unmatched junction bases: 8. The CDR3 is made up of 14 amino acids. The chain's CDR3 is CACVAPGGNEKLFF. The CDR3 nucleotides read TGTGCCTGTGTCGCCCCAGGGGGTAATGAAAAACTGTTTTTT. Full variable domain (missing parts from reference TRBV30 and TRBJ1-4): SQTIHQWPATLVQPVGSPLSLECTVEGTSNPNLYWYRQAAGRGLQLLFYSVGIGQISSEVPQNLSASRPQDRQFILSSKKLLLSDSGFYLCACVAPGGNEKLFFGSGTQLSVL.

The chain carries TRBV6-5 and TRBJ2-5, with a possible D match to TRBD2 (7 bases). This CDR3 has 13 residues. The germline gives CDR1 MNHEY, CDR2 SVGAGI. V lost 8 bases to trimming and J lost 4 bases, with 14 bases between them. As DNA, the CDR3 is TGTGCCAGCGGACTAGGGGGGACAGAGACCCAGTACTTC. Translated: CASGLGGTETQYF.

The gene calls are TRBV7-2 and TRBJ2-7, with unresolved D. The CDR3 sequence is 14 residues long. Trimming took 1 base from V and 3 from J, leaving 10 bases between them. Looked up from germline, CDR1 is SGHTA and CDR2 is FQGNSA. The CDR3 is CASSLGPARYEQYF. The CDR3 coding sequence is TGTGCCAGCAGCTTAGGGCCAGCGCGCTACGAGCAGTACTTC.

V and J are TRBV2 and TRBJ2-7, with 12 bases matching TRBD1. The CDR3 sequence is 16 residues long. Germline-derived CDR1 and CDR2 are SNHLY and FYNNEI. The V segment lost 6 bases and the J segment 0 bases; nucleotides outside the gene matches: 6. This CDR3 is CASRGGTGGLSYEQYF. DNA for the CDR3: TGTGCCAGCAGGGGAGGGACAGGGGGCCTCTCCTACGAGCAGTACTTC.

Comment on this clone: Compared with germline, one end of the junction differs, possibly owing to a read error. The rearrangement joins TRBV6-1 to TRBJ2-3; unclear D gene. Looked up from germline, CDR1 is MNHNS and CDR2 is SASEGT. CDR3 length: 13 residues. CDR3 DNA sequence: TGTGCCAGCAGAGAAGTGTTATTGGATACGCAGTATTTT. Its protein product is CASREVLLDTQYF.

The chain is built from TRBV7-9 and TRBJ1-2, with 8 bases fitting TRBD1. The ends lost 2 bases at V and 8 bases at J; junction bases unmatched: 7. The length of the CDR3 is 14 residues. CDR1 is SEHNR and CDR2 is FQNEAQ in the germline V gene (reference sequence). The CDR3 nucleotides read TGTGCCAGCAGCTTACAGGGGGCAGAAAAGGGCTACACCTTC. It specifies CASSLQGAEKGYTF.

This clone was observed a handful of times. The chain carries TRBV28 and TRBJ1-2; 9 bases line up with TRBD1. V trimming: 7 bases; J trimming: 5 bases; junction bases outside the gene matches: 5. Germline CDR1 reads MDHEN; CDR2 reads SYDVKM. The CDR3 has 13 residues. CDR3 coding DNA: TGTGCCAGCATCCAAGACAGGGGGTATGGCTACACCTTC. Translation: CASIQDRGYGYTF.

The CDR3 nucleotides are TGTGCCAGCAGCCAACGTGACAGGGCGAACACTGAAGCTTTCTTT. It is translated as CASSQRDRANTEAFF. V is TRBV6-2 or TRBV6-3 and J is TRBJ1-1; TRBD1 matches 7 bases. In germline, CDR1 is MNHEY, CDR2 SVGEGT. The V and J ends lost 6 bases and 1 base, in that order; junction bases with no gene match: 8. This CDR3 comprises 15 residues.

The chain has TRBV11-3 and TRBJ2-1; 11 bases are a match to TRBD2. The germline gives CDR1 SGHNT, CDR2 YENEEA. V trimming: 5 bases; J trimming: 4 bases; junction bases outside the gene matches: 10. The CDR3 runs 17 residues. CDR3 residues: CASSQDGLAGSYNEQFF. CDR3 bases: TGTGCCAGCAGCCAAGATGGACTAGCGGGTAGTTACAATGAGCAGTTCTTC.